What follows is one TCR beta chain and its context. What it binds is unknown. Both 60 Vbeta primers and 13 Jbeta primers went into the PCR. This table comes from immunoSEQ multiplex PCR, and its TCRdb copy is limited to in-frame clones, with some not included. The sample holds over 150,000 clones, approximately 81% seen once. These data belong to a study of cytomegalovirus exposure and HLA in healthy donors. As for the study in general: For the approximately 420 genotyped donors, more than 65% fell within the Caucasian-associated ancestry cluster.

Study findings and constraints: The authors judged a highly shared variant cluster likely a sequencing artifact. Information on immune exposure was restricted to one variable (CMV serostatus). In a later analysis, TCR association rates varied by HLA locus: DRB1 most, HLA-C fewest.

The sequenced material came from PBMCs. This TCR was sampled from a boy aged 2 to 10 in good health and CMV-seronegative.

CDR3 residues: CASSPLAGSYNEQFF. CDR3 nucleotide sequence: TGTGCCAGTAGCCCACTAGCGGGATCCTACAATGAGCAGTTCTTC. V gene TRBV19 combines with J gene TRBJ2-1; TRBD2 aligns across 10 bases. The germline gives CDR1 LNHDA, CDR2 SQIVND (reference sequence). V trimming: 6 bases; J trimming: 1 base; junction bases outside the gene matches: 3. The CDR3 runs to 15 residues. The full variable domain, completed using reference TRBV19 and TRBJ2-1, is DGGITQSPKYLFRKEGQNVTLSCEQNLNHDAMYWYRQDPGQGLRLIYYSQIVNDFQKGDIAEGYSVSREKKESFPLTVTSAQKNPTAFYLCASSPLAGSYNEQFFGPGTRLTVL.